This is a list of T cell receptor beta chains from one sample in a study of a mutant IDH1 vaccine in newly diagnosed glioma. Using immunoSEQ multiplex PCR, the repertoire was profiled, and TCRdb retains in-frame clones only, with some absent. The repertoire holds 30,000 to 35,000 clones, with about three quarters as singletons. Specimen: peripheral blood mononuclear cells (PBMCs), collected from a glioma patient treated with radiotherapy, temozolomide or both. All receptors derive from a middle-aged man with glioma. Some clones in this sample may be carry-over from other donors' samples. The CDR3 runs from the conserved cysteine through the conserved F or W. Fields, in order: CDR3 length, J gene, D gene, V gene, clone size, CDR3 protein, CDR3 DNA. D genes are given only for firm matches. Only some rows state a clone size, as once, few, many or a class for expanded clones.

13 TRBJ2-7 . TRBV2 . CASIEGLVYEQYF TGTGCCAGCATCGAAGGGCTTGTCTACGAGCAGTACTTC
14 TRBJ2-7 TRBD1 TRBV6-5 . CASSIQGKSYEQYF TGTGCCAGCAGCATACAGGGGAAGAGCTACGAGCAGTACTTC
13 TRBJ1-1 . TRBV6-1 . CASTQQGSGEAFF TGTGCCAGCACTCAACAGGGTTCAGGTGAAGCTTTCTTT
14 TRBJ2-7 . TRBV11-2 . CASRRGDGSYEQYF TGTGCCAGCAGGCGGGGAGATGGCTCCTACGAGCAGTACTTC
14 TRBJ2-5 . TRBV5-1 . CASSLAAGQETQYF TGCGCCAGCAGCTTGGCCGCAGGCCAAGAGACCCAGTACTTC
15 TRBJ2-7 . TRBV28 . CASSFRGVLIYEQYF TGTGCCAGCAGTTTTCGAGGGGTCCTCATCTACGAGCAGTACTTC
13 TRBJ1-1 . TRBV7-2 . CASSSDRFAEAFF TGTGCCAGCAGCTCGGACCGGTTCGCTGAAGCTTTCTTT
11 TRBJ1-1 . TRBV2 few CASSRSAEAFF TGTGCCAGCAGCAGGTCAGCTGAAGCTTTCTTT
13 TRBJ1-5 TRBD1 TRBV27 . CASRLTGAQPQHF TGTGCCAGCAGGCTGACAGGGGCTCAGCCCCAGCATTTT
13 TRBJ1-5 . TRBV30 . CAWSMESNQPQHF TGTGCCTGGAGTATGGAAAGCAATCAGCCCCAGCATTTT
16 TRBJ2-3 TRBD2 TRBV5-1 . CASQAQLAGDSDTQYF TGCGCCAGCCAAGCGCAACTAGCGGGAGACTCAGATACGCAGTATTTT
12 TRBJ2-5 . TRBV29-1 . CSGTRGGETQYF TGCAGCGGGACTAGAGGGGGAGAGACCCAGTACTTC
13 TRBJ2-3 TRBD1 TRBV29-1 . CSLADREPDTQYF TGCAGCTTAGCGGACAGGGAGCCAGATACGCAGTATTTT
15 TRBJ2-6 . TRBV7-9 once CASSLAGLRANVLTF TGTGCCAGCAGCTTAGCCGGCCTTAGGGCCAACGTCCTGACTTTC
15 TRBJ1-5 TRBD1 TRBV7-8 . CASSSGQGAGQPQHF TGTGCCAGCAGCTCCGGACAGGGGGCTGGGCAGCCCCAGCATTTT
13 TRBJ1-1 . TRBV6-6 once CASSTTENTEAFF TGTGCCAGCAGTACCACAGAGAACACTGAAGCTTTCTTT
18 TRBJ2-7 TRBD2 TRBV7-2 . CASSLALPGLAGRHEQYF TGTGCCAGCAGCTTAGCCCTCCCCGGTCTAGCGGGGCGGCACGAGCAGTACTTC
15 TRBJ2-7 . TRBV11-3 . CASSLLRDLRYEQYF TGTGCCAGCAGCTTATTGCGCGACCTTAGGTACGAGCAGTACTTC
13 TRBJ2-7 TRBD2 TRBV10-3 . CAISGTSGYEQYF TGTGCCATCAGCGGAACTAGCGGTTACGAGCAGTACTTC
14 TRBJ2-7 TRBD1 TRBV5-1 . CASSLATGSYEQYF TGCGCCAGCAGCTTGGCGACAGGGTCCTACGAGCAGTACTTC
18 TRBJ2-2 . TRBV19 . CASSIVSGSWPNTGELFF TGTGCCAGTAGTATAGTCTCCGGTTCGTGGCCCAACACCGGGGAGCTGTTTTTT
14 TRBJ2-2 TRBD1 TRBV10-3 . CAIKGQGATGELFF TGTGCCATCAAGGGGCAGGGGGCTACCGGGGAGCTGTTTTTT
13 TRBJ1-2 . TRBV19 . CASSMGRIYGYTF TGTGCCAGTAGTATGGGCAGAATCTATGGCTACACCTTC
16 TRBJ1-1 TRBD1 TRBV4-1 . CASSQLLTGGFTEAFF TGCGCCAGCAGCCAACTACTGACAGGGGGGTTCACTGAAGCTTTCTTT
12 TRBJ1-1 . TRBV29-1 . CSVEEVGAEAFF TGCAGCGTTGAAGAGGTCGGGGCTGAAGCTTTCTTT
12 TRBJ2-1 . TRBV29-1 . CSVASSYNEQFF TGCAGCGTTGCCAGCTCCTACAATGAGCAGTTCTTC
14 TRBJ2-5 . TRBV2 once CASSKPGLQETQYF TGTGCCAGCAGTAAACCGGGACTGCAAGAGACCCAGTACTTC
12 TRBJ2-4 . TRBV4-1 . CASSQVGDIQYF TGCGCCAGCAGCCAAGTAGGGGACATTCAGTACTTC
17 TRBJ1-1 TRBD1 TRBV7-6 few CASSLGTGGRPTAEAFF TGTGCCAGCAGCCTCGGGACAGGGGGCCGCCCTACCGCTGAAGCTTTCTTT
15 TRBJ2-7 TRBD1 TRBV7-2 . CASSLSQGVPYEQYF TGTGCCAGCAGCTTATCACAGGGGGTCCCCTACGAGCAGTACTTC
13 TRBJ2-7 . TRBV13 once CASSPRAEDEQYF TGTGCCAGCAGCCCCCGGGCAGAAGACGAGCAGTACTTC
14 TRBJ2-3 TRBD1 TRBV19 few CASSIGQGVDTQYF TGTGCCAGTAGTATCGGACAGGGGGTAGATACGCAGTATTTT
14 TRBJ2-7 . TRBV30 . CAWSEINRSYEQYF TGTGCCTGGAGTGAAATTAACAGGTCCTACGAGCAGTACTTC
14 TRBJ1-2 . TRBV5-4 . CASSSGTPWQDYTF TGTGCCAGCAGCTCTGGGACACCCTGGCAGGACTACACCTTC
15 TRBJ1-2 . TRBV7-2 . CASSDPLQNSLVYTF TGTGCCAGCAGCGACCCTCTACAGAACTCCCTAGTCTACACCTTC
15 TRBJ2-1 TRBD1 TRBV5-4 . CASSEDRPSYNEQFF TGTGCCAGCAGCGAGGACAGGCCATCCTACAATGAGCAGTTCTTC